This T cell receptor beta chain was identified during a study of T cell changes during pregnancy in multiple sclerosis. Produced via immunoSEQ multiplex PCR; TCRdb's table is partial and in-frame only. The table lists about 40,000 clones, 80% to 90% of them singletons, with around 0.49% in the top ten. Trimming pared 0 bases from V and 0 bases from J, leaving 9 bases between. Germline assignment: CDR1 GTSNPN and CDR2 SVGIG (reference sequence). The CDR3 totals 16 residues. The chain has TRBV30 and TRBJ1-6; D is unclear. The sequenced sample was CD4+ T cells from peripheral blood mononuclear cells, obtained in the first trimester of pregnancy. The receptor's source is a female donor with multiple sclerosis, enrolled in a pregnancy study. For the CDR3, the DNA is TGTGCCTGGAGTGTACGGGATGGCTCCTATAATTCACCCCTCCACTTT. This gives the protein CAWSVRDGSYNSPLHF.